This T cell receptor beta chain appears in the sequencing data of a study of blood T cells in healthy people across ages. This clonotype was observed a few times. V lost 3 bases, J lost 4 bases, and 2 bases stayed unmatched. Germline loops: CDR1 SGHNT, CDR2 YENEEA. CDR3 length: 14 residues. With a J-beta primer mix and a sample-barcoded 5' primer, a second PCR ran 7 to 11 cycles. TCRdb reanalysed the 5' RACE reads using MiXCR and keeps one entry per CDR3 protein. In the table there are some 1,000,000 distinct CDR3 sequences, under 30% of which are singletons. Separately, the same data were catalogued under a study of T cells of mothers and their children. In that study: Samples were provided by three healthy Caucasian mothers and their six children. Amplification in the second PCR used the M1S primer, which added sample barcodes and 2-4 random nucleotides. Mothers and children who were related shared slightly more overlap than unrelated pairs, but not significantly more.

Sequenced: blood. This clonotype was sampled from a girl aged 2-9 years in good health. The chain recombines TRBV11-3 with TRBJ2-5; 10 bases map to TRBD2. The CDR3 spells CASSFSGRPETQYF. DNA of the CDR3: TGTGCCAGCAGCTTTAGCGGGAGGCCAGAGACCCAGTACTTC.